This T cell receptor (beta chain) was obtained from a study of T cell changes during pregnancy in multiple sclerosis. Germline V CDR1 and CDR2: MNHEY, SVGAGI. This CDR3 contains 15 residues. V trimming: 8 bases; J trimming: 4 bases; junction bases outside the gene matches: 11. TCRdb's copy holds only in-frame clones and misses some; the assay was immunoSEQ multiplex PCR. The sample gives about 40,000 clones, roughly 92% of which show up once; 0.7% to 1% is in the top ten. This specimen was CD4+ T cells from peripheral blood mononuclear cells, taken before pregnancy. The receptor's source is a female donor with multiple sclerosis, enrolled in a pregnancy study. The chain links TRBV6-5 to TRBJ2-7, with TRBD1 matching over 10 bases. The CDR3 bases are TGTGCCAGCCGTCGACAGGGGGCTCAACCTTACGAGCAGTACTTC. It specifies CASRRQGAQPYEQYF.